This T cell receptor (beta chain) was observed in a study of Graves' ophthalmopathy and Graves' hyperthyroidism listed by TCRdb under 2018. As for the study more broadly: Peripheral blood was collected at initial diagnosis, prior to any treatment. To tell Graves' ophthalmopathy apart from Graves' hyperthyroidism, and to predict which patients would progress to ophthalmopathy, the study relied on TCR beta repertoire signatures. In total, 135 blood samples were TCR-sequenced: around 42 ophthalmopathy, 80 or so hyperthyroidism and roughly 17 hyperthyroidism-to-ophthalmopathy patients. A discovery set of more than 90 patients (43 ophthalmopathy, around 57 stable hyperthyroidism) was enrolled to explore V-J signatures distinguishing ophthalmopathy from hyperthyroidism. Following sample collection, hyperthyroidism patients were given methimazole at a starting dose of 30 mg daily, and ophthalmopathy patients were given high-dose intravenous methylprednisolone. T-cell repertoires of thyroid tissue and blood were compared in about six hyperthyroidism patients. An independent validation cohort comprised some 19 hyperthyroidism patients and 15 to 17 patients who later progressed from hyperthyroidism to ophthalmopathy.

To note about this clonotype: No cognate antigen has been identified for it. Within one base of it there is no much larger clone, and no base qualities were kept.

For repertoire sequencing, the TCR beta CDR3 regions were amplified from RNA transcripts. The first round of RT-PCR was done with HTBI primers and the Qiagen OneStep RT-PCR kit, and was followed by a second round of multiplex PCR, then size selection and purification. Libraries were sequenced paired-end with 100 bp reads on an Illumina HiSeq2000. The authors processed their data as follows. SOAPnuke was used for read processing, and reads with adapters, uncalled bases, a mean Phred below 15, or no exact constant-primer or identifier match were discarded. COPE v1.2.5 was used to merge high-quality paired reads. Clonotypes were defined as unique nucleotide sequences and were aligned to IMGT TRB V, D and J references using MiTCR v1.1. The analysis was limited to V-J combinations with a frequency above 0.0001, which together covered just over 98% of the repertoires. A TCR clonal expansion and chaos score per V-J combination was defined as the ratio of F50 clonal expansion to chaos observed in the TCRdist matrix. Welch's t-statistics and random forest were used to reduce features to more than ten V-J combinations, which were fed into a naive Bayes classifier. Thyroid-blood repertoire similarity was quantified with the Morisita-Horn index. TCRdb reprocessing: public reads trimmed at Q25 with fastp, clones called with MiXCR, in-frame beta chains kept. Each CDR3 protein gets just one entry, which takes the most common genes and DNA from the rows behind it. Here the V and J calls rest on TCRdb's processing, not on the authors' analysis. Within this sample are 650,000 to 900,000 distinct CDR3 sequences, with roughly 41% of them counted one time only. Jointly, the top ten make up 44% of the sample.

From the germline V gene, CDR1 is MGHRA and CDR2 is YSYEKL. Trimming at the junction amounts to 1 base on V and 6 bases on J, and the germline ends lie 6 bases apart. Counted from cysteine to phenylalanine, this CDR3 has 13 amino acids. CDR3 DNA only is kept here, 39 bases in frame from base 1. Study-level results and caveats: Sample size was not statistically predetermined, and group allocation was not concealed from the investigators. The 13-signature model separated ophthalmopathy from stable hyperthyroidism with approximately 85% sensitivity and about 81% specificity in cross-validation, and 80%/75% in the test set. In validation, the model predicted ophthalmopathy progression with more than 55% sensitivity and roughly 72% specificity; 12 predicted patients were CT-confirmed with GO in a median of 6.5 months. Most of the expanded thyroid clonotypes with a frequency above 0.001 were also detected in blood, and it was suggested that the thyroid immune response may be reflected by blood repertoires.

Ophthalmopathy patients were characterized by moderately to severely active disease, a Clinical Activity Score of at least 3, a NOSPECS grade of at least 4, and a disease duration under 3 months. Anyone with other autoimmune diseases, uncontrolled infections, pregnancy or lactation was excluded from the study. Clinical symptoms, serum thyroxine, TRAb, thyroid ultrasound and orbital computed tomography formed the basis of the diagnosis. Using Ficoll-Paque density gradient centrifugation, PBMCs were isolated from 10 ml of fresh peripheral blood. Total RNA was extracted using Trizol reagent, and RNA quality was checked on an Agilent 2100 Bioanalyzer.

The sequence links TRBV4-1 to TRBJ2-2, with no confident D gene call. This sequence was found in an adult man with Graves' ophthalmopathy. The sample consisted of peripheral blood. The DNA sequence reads TGCGCCAGCAGCCAAGGGTTCCCCGGGGAGCTGTTTTTT. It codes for CASSQGFPGELFF.